This record looks at one TCR beta chain sequence and its context. The antigen is not known. PCR used 60 Vbeta primers and 13 Jbeta primers. Using immunoSEQ multiplex PCR, the repertoire was profiled, and TCRdb retains in-frame clones only, with some absent. The sample table sets out roughly 40,000 clones. The data stem from a study of cytomegalovirus exposure and HLA in healthy donors. Study outcomes and limitations: By a later analysis, the bulk of CMV-associated TCR beta chains appeared HLA-restricted.

V dropped 2 bases and J dropped 1 base, with 12 bases sitting between them. Germline CDR1 and CDR2: SGHNT and YYREEE (reference sequence). The CDR3 spans 15 residues. This chain joins TRBV5-4 and TRBJ2-5, with D possibly matching TRBD2 (6 bases). The receptor's source is a male donor in good health and CMV-seronegative. The sequenced sample consisted of PBMCs. The CDR3 bases are TGTGCCAGCAGCTTACGTCTCGGGGGCCAAGAGACCCAGTACTTC. It specifies CASSLRLGGQETQYF.